The present T cell receptor beta chain was sequenced within a study of cytomegalovirus exposure and HLA in healthy donors. This PCR relied on a set of 60 Vbeta primers and 13 Jbeta primers. Assay used: immunoSEQ multiplex PCR; TCRdb lists only in-frame clones, some missing. The data hold fewer than 200,000 clones, with 65% to 85% observed a single time. Trimming took off 4 bases at V and 0 bases at J, with 24 bases between the two ends. Per the germline V gene, CDR1 is SGHRS and CDR2 is YFSETQ. CDR3 size: 19 residues. Input material: PBMCs. This TCR was recovered from a woman between 45 and 60 years old in good health and CMV-seropositive. The V and J genes are TRBV5-1 and TRBJ2-3; TRBD2 might be the D (7 bases). The CDR3 DNA reads as TGCGCCAGCAGCCGCTACGGGGGCGGGAGTAGGCTGAGCACAGATACGCAGTATTTT. It is translated as CASSRYGGGSRLSTDTQYF.